Presented here are 18 T cell receptor beta chains from one specimen sequenced in a study of T cell changes during pregnancy in multiple sclerosis. Here immunoSEQ multiplex PCR was the method, and the copy in TCRdb shows in-frame clones only, minus some. The sample contains more than 90,000 clones, 75% to 95% of which appear only once. The sample here was peripheral blood, taken in the second trimester of pregnancy. The origin of the receptors is a female donor with multiple sclerosis, enrolled in a pregnancy study.

The rearrangement joins TRBV2 to TRBJ2-2; 8 bases are shared with TRBD2. The germline CDR1 and CDR2 sequences are SNHLY and FYNNEI. Trimming removed 7 bases from V and 5 bases from J; junction bases left unmatched: 9. This CDR3 region has 15 residues. CDR3 protein: CASKKREGHTGELFF. The DNA of the CDR3 is TGTGCCAGCAAAAAACGGGAGGGCCATACCGGGGAGCTGTTTTTT.

About this clone: A junction end diverges from the germline sequence, so it may reflect a read error. CDR3 loop: CASSLNTGAPRLF. CDR3 nucleotide sequence: TGCGCCAGCAGTCTTAATACAGGGGCCCCGAGACTCTTT. This rearrangement joins TRBV10-2 to TRBJ1-1; 7 nucleotides align to TRBD1. The CDR3 totals 13 residues. Per germline, CDR1 WSHSY and CDR2 SAAADI.

This chain connects TRBV5-1 to TRBJ2-7; TRBD1 matches 7 bases. This CDR3 contains 14 residues. The V gene end was trimmed by 7 bases and the J gene end by 6 bases; junction bases not matched to a gene: 13. Germline V gene lookup returns CDR1 SGHRS and CDR2 YFSETQ. CDR3 DNA: TGCGCCAGCCGGAGACCGGGACAGTATGTCGAGCAGTACTTC. It is translated as CASRRPGQYVEQYF.

The genes are TRBV18 and TRBJ2-3, with D tentatively TRBD2 (5 bases). The CDR3 is 19 residues long. Germline CDR1 is KGHSH and CDR2 is LQKENI. The ends were cut back, 3 bases at V and 5 bases at J, with 27 bases in the middle. CDR3 sequence reads: CASSPGRDLFVRSGDTQYF. The CDR3 DNA is TGTGCCAGCTCACCGGGTCGGGATTTATTTGTCCGGTCAGGAGATACGCAGTATTTT.

V gene TRBV4-1 combines with J gene TRBJ2-3; D not resolved. The V gene's germline CDR1 is MGHRA and CDR2 YSYEKL. Deletions cut 0 bases from V and 0 bases from J, with 7 bases between. The CDR3 loop spans 15 amino acids. CDR3 sequence (DNA): TGCGCCAGCAGCCAAGAGTCGCGGAGCACAGATACGCAGTATTTT. Protein: CASSQESRSTDTQYF.

This CDR3 reads CASSIVGQKANEQFF. DNA of the CDR3: TGTGCCAGTAGTATCGTGGGACAGAAGGCCAATGAGCAGTTCTTC. This sequence joins TRBV19 and TRBJ2-1; 7 bases are shared with TRBD1. CDR3 length: 15 amino acids. CDR1 is LNHDA, CDR2 SQIVND, per germline (reference sequence). V shed 3 bases, J shed 6 bases, and the junction held 8 bases outside the gene matches.

The chain links TRBV5-1 to TRBJ2-1; no firm D call. V was trimmed by 0 bases and J by 9 bases, leaving 10 bases between them. This CDR3 is 13 amino acids long. The germline gives CDR1 SGHRS, CDR2 YFSETQ. The CDR3 DNA is TGCGCCAGCAGCTTGGAACTATCGGGTGAGCAGTTCTTC. Translated, it gives CASSLELSGEQFF. Full variable domain (missing parts from reference TRBV5-1 and TRBJ2-1): KAGVTQTPRYLIKTRGQQVTLSCSPISGHRSVSWYQQTPGQGLQFLFEYFSETQRNKGNFPGRFSGRQFSNSRSEMNVSTLELGDSALYLCASSLELSGEQFFGPGTRLTVL.

J is TRBJ2-3 and V is TRBV7-9; no reliable D call. The germline V gene encodes CDR1 SEHNR and CDR2 FQNEAQ (reference sequence). The CDR3 consists of 16 residues. Trimming pared 1 base from V and 2 bases from J, leaving 13 bases between. Here the CDR3 reads CASSLEAGRLTDTQYF. As DNA, the CDR3 is TGTGCCAGCAGCTTAGAAGCTGGCCGACTCACAGATACGCAGTATTTT.

Only one count was recorded for this clone. This chain connects TRBV5-6 to TRBJ1-1; 10 bases agree with TRBD1. This CDR3 comprises 17 residues. The germline V gene encodes CDR1 SGHDT and CDR2 YYEEEE. Trimming took 3 bases from V and 10 from J; bases not matched to a gene: 18. The CDR3 DNA is TGTGCCAGCAGCTACTGGGGCGGAATGACAGGGGGCAGCGGAGCTTTCTTT. Residues: CASSYWGGMTGGSGAFF.

The V and J genes are TRBV4-3 and TRBJ2-2, with 8 bases matching TRBD1. From germline, CDR1 is LGHNA and CDR2 YSLEER. After removal of 3 bases from V and 7 bases from J, the junction contained 16 bases not matched to a gene. This CDR3 is built from 18 residues. CDR3 in amino acids: CASSHTGTGLSWSGELFF. In nucleotides, the CDR3 is TGCGCCAGCAGCCATACCGGGACAGGCCTATCCTGGAGCGGGGAGCTGTTTTTT.

This clone appeared many times. CDR3 residues: CASSKKTGSNQPQHF. The CDR3 DNA sequence: TGTGCCAGCAGCAAAAAAACCGGGTCCAATCAGCCCCAGCATTTT. The rearrangement joins TRBV2 to TRBJ1-5, with D uncertain. V was trimmed by 6 bases and J by 3 bases, leaving 15 bases between them. CDR3 size: 15 residues. The germline CDR1 and CDR2 sequences are SNHLY and FYNNEI.

CDR3 protein: CASSLGVPSWGRDTQYF. CDR3 in DNA: TGTGCCAGCAGTTTGGGGGTTCCGTCCTGGGGGCGGGATACGCAGTATTTT. The chain carries TRBV28 and TRBJ2-3, with TRBD1 as a possible D gene (6 bases). The germline V and J ends were trimmed by 3 bases and 6 bases, with 22 bases remaining between them. This CDR3 is 17 amino acids long. Germline values: CDR1 MDHEN, CDR2 SYDVKM.

The chain links TRBV11-3 to TRBJ2-7, with D unclear. The CDR3 spans 10 residues. Trimming stripped 8 bases from V and 5 bases from J, with 7 bases between. Germline CDR1 is SGHNT and CDR2 is YENEEA. The chain's CDR3 is CASGPHEQYF. For the CDR3, the DNA is TGTGCCAGCGGCCCCCACGAGCAGTACTTC.

The chain combines TRBV7-8 with TRBJ2-1; TRBD2 matches at 9 bases. J lost 4 bases, V lost 4 bases, and 8 bases had no gene match. CDR3 length: 16 residues. Germline V lookup: CDR1 SGHVS, CDR2 FQNEAQ. The CDR3, as DNA: TGTGCCAGCAGCTCCTCCGGGACTAGCAGTTACAATGAGCAGTTCTTC. It codes for CASSSSGTSSYNEQFF.

The rearrangement uses TRBV7-9 and TRBJ2-7; TRBD2 agrees at 9 bases. After removal of 4 bases from V and 2 bases from J, the junction contained 6 bases not matched to a gene. Per germline, CDR1 SEHNR and CDR2 FQNEAQ (reference sequence). The CDR3 covers 15 residues. The CDR3 DNA reads TGTGCCAGCAGCTCTGCAGCGGGAGGCACCTACGAGCAGTACTTC. Encoded protein: CASSSAAGGTYEQYF.

The rearrangement links TRBV11-2 to TRBJ2-1; TRBD2 might be the D (6 bases). Germline CDR1 reads SGHAT; CDR2 reads FQNNGV. The CDR3 covers 17 residues. V was cut by 2 bases and J by 2 bases, with 16 bases left in between. The CDR3 DNA is TGTGCCAGCAGCTTATTGCCCGGGAGTAGCACCTACAATGAGCAGTTCTTC. Translation: CASSLLPGSSTYNEQFF.

V gene TRBV18 combines with J gene TRBJ1-3; D perhaps matches TRBD1 (5 bases). Germline CDR1 and CDR2: KGHSH and LQKENI. Trimming cost V 5 bases and J 3 bases, with 17 bases left between them. The CDR3 runs 16 residues. The CDR3: CASSAGVSSGGNTIYF. The CDR3 coding sequence is TGTGCCAGCTCAGCGGGGGTGTCGTCTGGTGGAAACACCATATATTTT.

This chain links TRBV6-5 with TRBJ2-3, with 11 bases that match TRBD1. The V gene's germline CDR1 is MNHEY and CDR2 SVGAGI. The CDR3 has 15 amino acids. V dropped 5 bases and J dropped 4; count of bases not matched to a gene: 5. The chain's CDR3 is CASSSGQGAADTQYF. DNA for the CDR3: TGTGCCAGCAGTAGCGGACAGGGGGCCGCAGATACGCAGTATTTT.